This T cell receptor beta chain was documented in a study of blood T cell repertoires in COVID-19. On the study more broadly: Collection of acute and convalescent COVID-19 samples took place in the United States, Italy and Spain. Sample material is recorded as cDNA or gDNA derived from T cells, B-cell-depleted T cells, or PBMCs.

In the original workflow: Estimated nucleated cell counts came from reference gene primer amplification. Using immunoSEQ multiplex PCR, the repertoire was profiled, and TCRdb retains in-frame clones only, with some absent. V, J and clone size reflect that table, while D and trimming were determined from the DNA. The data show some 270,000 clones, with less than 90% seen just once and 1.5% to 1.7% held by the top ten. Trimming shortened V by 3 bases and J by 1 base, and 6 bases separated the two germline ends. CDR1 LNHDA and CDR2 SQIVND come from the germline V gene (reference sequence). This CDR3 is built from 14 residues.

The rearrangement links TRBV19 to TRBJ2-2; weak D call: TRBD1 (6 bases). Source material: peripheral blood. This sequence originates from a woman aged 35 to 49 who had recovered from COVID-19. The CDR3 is CASSMDRNTGELFF. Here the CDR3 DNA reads TGTGCCAGTAGTATGGACAGGAACACCGGGGAGCTGTTTTTT. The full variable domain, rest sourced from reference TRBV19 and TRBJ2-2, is DGGITQSPKYLFRKEGQNVTLSCEQNLNHDAMYWYRQDPGQGLRLIYYSQIVNDFQKGDIAEGYSVSREKKESFPLTVTSAQKNPTAFYLCASSMDRNTGELFFGEGSRLTVL.